Listed below are T cell receptor beta chains from one sample, sequenced in a study of blood T cell repertoires in COVID-19. Data came from immunoSEQ multiplex PCR; TCRdb stores just in-frame clones and leaves some out. The sample includes approximately 470,000 clones, 87% seen only once; the top ten take around 0.7%. The sequenced material came from PBMCs or T cells enriched from blood (not recorded which). Receptors originate from a young woman who had recovered from COVID-19. Each CDR3 is given with its conserved first and last residue. Each record gives: CDR3 DNA, CDR3 protein, V gene, clone size, D gene, J gene. D genes are given only for firm matches. Clone sizes are given selectively: once, few, many, or a class where the clone is expanded.

cdr3_nt: TGTGCCAGCAGCGCAACAGGGGCGGGAGATACGCAGTATTTT; cdr3_aa: CASSATGAGDTQYF; v_call: TRBV7-9; clone_size: -; d_call: TRBD1; j_call: TRBJ2-3
cdr3_nt: TGTGCCAGCAGCTATCTCAGGGACACTGAAGCTTTCTTT; cdr3_aa: CASSYLRDTEAFF; v_call: TRBV11-1; clone_size: -; d_call: -; j_call: TRBJ1-1
cdr3_nt: TGTGCCAGCAGCTTAGGGGTAGCCGGGGAGACCCAGTACTTC; cdr3_aa: CASSLGVAGETQYF; v_call: TRBV11-3; clone_size: -; d_call: -; j_call: TRBJ2-5
cdr3_nt: TGCGCCAGCAGCTTGGCCTGGCGGCAACAAGAGACCCAGTACTTC; cdr3_aa: CASSLAWRQQETQYF; v_call: TRBV5-1; clone_size: -; d_call: -; j_call: TRBJ2-5
cdr3_nt: TGTGCCAGCAGTTCCCCCCGGGGACAGAGCTTAGGCAATGGCTACACCTTC; cdr3_aa: CASSSPRGQSLGNGYTF; v_call: TRBV28; clone_size: -; d_call: TRBD1; j_call: TRBJ1-2
cdr3_nt: TGTGCCAGCAGCCAAGGTCTAGCGGGGGCCTACAATGAGCAGTTCTTC; cdr3_aa: CASSQGLAGAYNEQFF; v_call: TRBV14; clone_size: -; d_call: TRBD2; j_call: TRBJ2-1
cdr3_nt: TGTGCCAGTAGTATAGCCACCGGGACATCGAGCAATCAGCCCCAGCATTTT; cdr3_aa: CASSIATGTSSNQPQHF; v_call: TRBV19; clone_size: few; d_call: -; j_call: TRBJ1-5
cdr3_nt: TGTGCCAGCAGGGCGGGGGGTTTGACGACAGATACGCAGTATTTT; cdr3_aa: CASRAGGLTTDTQYF; v_call: TRBV2; clone_size: -; d_call: TRBD2; j_call: TRBJ2-3
cdr3_nt: TGTGCCAGCAGTCCAAGCGGGAGTCTAGAGACCCAGTACTTC; cdr3_aa: CASSPSGSLETQYF; v_call: TRBV6-5; clone_size: -; d_call: TRBD2; j_call: TRBJ2-5
cdr3_nt: TGTGCCAGCAGCTACCAGGCGGGGGTCCATGAGCAGTTCTTC; cdr3_aa: CASSYQAGVHEQFF; v_call: TRBV7-9; clone_size: -; d_call: TRBD2; j_call: TRBJ2-1
cdr3_nt: TGTGCCAGCAGCCCGGGTGGGACAGGTAGATGGGATCAGCCCCAGCATTTT; cdr3_aa: CASSPGGTGRWDQPQHF; v_call: TRBV7-9; clone_size: once; d_call: TRBD1; j_call: TRBJ1-5
cdr3_nt: TGTGCTAGTGGTTCGGGGGACCGAAAGAGAAACACCGGGGAGCTGTTTTTT; cdr3_aa: CASGSGDRKRNTGELFF; v_call: TRBV12-5; clone_size: -; d_call: -; j_call: TRBJ2-2
cdr3_nt: TGTGCCAGCAAAGGCACGGGGAGGGCCTACGAGCAGTACTTC; cdr3_aa: CASKGTGRAYEQYF; v_call: TRBV2; clone_size: -; d_call: TRBD2; j_call: TRBJ2-7
cdr3_nt: TGTGCCAGCAGCCCGCCAGGGGGCTCCCCCTACGAGCAGTACTTC; cdr3_aa: CASSPPGGSPYEQYF; v_call: TRBV7-9; clone_size: -; d_call: TRBD1; j_call: TRBJ2-7
cdr3_nt: TGTGCCAGCAGCCTAGAGGAAAGCGCGACTGAAGCTTTCTTT; cdr3_aa: CASSLEESATEAFF; v_call: TRBV7-6; clone_size: -; d_call: -; j_call: TRBJ1-1
cdr3_nt: TGTGCCAGCAGTTGGACAGTCAACTATGGCTACACCTTC; cdr3_aa: CASSWTVNYGYTF; v_call: TRBV11-2; clone_size: -; d_call: -; j_call: TRBJ1-2
cdr3_nt: TGTGCCAGTAGTACCGGGGACAGTAATTCACCCCTCCACTTT; cdr3_aa: CASSTGDSNSPLHF; v_call: TRBV19; clone_size: -; d_call: TRBD1; j_call: TRBJ1-6
cdr3_nt: TGTGCCAGCAGCTTAACGACAGGGGGCACCGGGGAGCTGTTTTTT; cdr3_aa: CASSLTTGGTGELFF; v_call: TRBV11-2; clone_size: -; d_call: TRBD1; j_call: TRBJ2-2
cdr3_nt: TGTGCCAGTAGTATCGCCCCAGGGGGGTATGGCTACACCTTC; cdr3_aa: CASSIAPGGYGYTF; v_call: TRBV19; clone_size: -; d_call: TRBD1; j_call: TRBJ1-2